What follows describes a single T cell receptor beta chain. TCRdb keeps only in-frame clones here, not all; method: immunoSEQ multiplex PCR. The sample contains 50,000 to 65,000 clones, 80% to 95% of which appear only once. Germline CDR1 reads SGHRS; CDR2 reads YFSETQ. The CDR3 sequence is 16 residues long. V shed 5 bases, J shed 3 bases, and the junction held 9 bases outside the gene matches. This entry comes from a study of control samples from healthy donors and cancer patients. J is TRBJ2-3 and V is TRBV5-1; 10 bases are shared with TRBD1. This sequence was found in a man aged 30 to 45 with colorectal cancer. Sequencing was performed on PBMCs. The CDR3 DNA is TGCGCCAGCAGGGTTGAGCCGGGACAGGGGACAGATACGCAGTATTTT. Protein product: CASRVEPGQGTDTQYF.